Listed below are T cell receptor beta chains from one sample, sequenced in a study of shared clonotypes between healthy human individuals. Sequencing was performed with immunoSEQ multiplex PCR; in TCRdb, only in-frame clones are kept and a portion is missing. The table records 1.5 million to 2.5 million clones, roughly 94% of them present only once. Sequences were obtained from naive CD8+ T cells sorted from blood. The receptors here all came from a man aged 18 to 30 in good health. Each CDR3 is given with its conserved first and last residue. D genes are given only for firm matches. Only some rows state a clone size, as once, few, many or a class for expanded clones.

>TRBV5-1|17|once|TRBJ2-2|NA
TGCGCCAGCAGCTTGGGGGCAGGGGAGCCGAACACCGGGGAGCTGTTTTTT
CASSLGAGEPNTGELFF
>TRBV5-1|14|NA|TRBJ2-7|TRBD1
TGCGCCAGCAGCTTGAGAGGACAGGGTTACGAGCAGTACTTC
CASSLRGQGYEQYF
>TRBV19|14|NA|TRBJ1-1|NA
TGTGCCAGTAAACAAGGAGGAGGGGGTCCTGAAGCTTTCTTT
CASKQGGGGPEAFF
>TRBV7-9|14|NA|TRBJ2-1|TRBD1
TGTGCCAGCAGCCTTCGGACAGGCTACAATGAGCAGTTCTTC
CASSLRTGYNEQFF
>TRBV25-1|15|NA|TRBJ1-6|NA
TGTGCCAGCAGTGATAAGGGCAGGTTTAATTCACCCCTCCACTTT
CASSDKGRFNSPLHF
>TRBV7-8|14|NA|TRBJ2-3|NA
TGTGCCAGCAGCTTACCCGACCACACAGATACGCAGTATTTT
CASSLPDHTDTQYF
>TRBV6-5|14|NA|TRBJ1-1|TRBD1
TGTGCCAGCAGCCGACAGGGGGTAAGGGCTGAAGCTTTCTTT
CASSRQGVRAEAFF
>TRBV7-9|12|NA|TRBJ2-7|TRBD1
TGTGCCAGCACGGACAGGGTCTACGAGCAGTACTTC
CASTDRVYEQYF
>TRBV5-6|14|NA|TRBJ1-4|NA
TGTGCCAGCAGCTTGGGGGTCACTAATGAAAAACTGTTTTTT
CASSLGVTNEKLFF
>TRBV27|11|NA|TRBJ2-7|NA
TGTGCCAGCAGGACTACGAGCGAGCAGTACTTC
CASRTTSEQYF
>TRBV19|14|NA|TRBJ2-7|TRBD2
TGTGCCAGTAGCTTAGCGGGGAGCTCCTACGAGCAGTACTTC
CASSLAGSSYEQYF